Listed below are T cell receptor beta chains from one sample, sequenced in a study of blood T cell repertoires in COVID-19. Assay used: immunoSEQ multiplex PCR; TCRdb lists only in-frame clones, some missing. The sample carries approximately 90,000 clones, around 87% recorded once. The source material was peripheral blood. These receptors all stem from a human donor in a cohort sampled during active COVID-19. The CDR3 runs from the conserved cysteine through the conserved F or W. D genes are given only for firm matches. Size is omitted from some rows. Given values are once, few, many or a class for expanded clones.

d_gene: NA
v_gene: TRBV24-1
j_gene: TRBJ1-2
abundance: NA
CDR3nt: TGTGCCACCAGTGACCACAGCTATGGCTACACCTTC
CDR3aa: CATSDHSYGYTF

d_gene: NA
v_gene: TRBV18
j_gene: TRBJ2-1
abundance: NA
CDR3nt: TGTGCCAGCTCACCCCTGACAGGCCCCAATGAGCAGTTCTTC
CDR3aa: CASSPLTGPNEQFF

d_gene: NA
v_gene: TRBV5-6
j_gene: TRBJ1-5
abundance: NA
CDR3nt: TGTGCCAGCAGCTTCGGACTAAGCAATCAGCCCCAGCATTTT
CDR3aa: CASSFGLSNQPQHF

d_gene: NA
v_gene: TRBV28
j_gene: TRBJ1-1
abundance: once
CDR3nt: TGTGCCAGCAGAGACAGGAGGAACACTGAAGCTTTCTTT
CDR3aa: CASRDRRNTEAFF

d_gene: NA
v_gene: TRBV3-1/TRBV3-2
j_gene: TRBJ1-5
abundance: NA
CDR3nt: TGTGCCAGCAGCCAAGATCGGGGGTGGAATCAGCCCCAGCATTTT
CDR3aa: CASSQDRGWNQPQHF

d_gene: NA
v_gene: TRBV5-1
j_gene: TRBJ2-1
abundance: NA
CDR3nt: TGCGCCAGCAGCTTGCCCGGAGAGAACAATGAGCAGTTCTTC
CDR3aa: CASSLPGENNEQFF

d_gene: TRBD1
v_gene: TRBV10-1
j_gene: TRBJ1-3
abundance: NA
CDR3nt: TGCGCCAGCGGACCCCGGGACAGGTTGACTGGAAACACCATATATTTT
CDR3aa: CASGPRDRLTGNTIYF

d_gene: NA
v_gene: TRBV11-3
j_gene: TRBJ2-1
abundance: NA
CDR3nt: TGTGCCAGCAGCTTGAGGGGTGAGGGAGGCTACAATGAGCAGTTCTTC
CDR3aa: CASSLRGEGGYNEQFF

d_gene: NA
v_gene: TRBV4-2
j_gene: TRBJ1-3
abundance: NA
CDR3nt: TGTGCCAGCAGCCGCGAACAGGGCGACTCTGGAAACACCATATATTTT
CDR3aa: CASSREQGDSGNTIYF

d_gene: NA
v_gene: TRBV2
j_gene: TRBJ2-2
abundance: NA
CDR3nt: TGTGCCAGCAGTGAACAGGCCGGGGAGCTGTTTTTT
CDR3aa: CASSEQAGELFF

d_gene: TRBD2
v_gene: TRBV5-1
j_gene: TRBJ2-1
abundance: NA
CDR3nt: TGCGCCAGCAGCTTGTTTGGCCGGGGGAGGGATGAGCAGTTCTTC
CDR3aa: CASSLFGRGRDEQFF

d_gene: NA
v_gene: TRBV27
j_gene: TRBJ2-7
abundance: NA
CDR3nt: TGTGCCAGCAGTTTATATCCCCCTAGCCGTAACGAGCAGTACTTC
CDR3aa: CASSLYPPSRNEQYF

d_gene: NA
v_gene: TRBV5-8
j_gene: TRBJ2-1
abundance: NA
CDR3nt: TGTGCCAGCAGCTTCGAACTTGGGCAGATCTCCAATGAGCAGTTCTTC
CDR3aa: CASSFELGQISNEQFF

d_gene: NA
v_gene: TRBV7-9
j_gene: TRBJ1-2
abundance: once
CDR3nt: TGTGCCAGCAGCTCCCCCCCCCAGGCTCCTAACTATGGCTACACCTTC
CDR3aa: CASSSPPQAPNYGYTF

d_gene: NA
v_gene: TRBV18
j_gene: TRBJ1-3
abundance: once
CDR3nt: TGTGCCAGCTCACCGGGGACACCCAGCTCTGGAAACACCATATATTTT
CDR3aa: CASSPGTPSSGNTIYF

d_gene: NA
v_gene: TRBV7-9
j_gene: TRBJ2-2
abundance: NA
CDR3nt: TGTGCCAGCAGGGAGGAGGTGGCGGGGACCGGGGAGCTGTTTTTT
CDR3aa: CASREEVAGTGELFF

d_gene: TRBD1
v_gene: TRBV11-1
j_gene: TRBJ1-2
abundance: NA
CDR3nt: TGTGCCAGCAGTTTCTCTCCTGCAGGGGGTTATGGCTACACCTTC
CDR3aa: CASSFSPAGGYGYTF

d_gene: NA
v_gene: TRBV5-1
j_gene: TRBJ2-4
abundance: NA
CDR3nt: TGCGCCAGCAGCTCCCGAGGAGCCGAGGGGGACATTCAGTACTTC
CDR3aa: CASSSRGAEGDIQYF

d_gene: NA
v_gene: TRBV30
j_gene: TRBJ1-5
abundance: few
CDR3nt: TGTGCCTGGAACGTGGGGCAGAATCAGCCCCAGCATTTT
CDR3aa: CAWNVGQNQPQHF

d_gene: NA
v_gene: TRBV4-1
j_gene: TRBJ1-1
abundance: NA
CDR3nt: TGCGCCAGCAGCCATTCCCCGCGGGCGGAAGCTTTCTTT
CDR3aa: CASSHSPRAEAFF

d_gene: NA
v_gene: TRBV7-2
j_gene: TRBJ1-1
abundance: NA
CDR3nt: TGTGCCAGCAGCGGCGGGGGGCGCCTTACTGAAGCTTTCTTT
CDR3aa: CASSGGGRLTEAFF

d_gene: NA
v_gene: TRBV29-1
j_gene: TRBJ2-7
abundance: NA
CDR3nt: TGCAGCGTTGAGCTGGGAGTCCCACCCTACGAGCAGTACTTC
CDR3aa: CSVELGVPPYEQYF

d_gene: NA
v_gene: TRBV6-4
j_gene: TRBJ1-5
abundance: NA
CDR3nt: TGTGCCAGCAGTGACGCGTCAGGTCAGCCCCAGCATTTT
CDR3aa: CASSDASGQPQHF

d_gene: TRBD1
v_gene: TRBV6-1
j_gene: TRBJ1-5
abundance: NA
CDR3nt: TGTGCCAGCAGTGGGGGGGGACAGGTTCTATATAGCAATCAGCCCCAGCATTTT
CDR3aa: CASSGGGQVLYSNQPQHF

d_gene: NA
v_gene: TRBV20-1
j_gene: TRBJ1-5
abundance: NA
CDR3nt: TGCAGTGCTAGTACAGGAAGCAGGGTGAATCAGCCCCAGCATTTT
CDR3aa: CSASTGSRVNQPQHF

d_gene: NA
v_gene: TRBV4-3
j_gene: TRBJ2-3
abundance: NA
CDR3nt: TGCGCCAGCAGCCAAGATCTCGGGGGGCGGGGGAGCACAGATACGCAGTATTTT
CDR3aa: CASSQDLGGRGSTDTQYF

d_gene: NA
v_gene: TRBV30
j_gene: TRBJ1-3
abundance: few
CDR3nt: TGTGCCTGGAGTCCCTCTGACACCATATATTTT
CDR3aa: CAWSPSDTIYF